This T cell receptor beta chain was sequenced for a study of T-cell reconstitution after alpha-beta-depleted transplantation in children. The study, taken as a whole, reports: About two months after transplant, alpha-beta T cells reportedly came from several hundred expanded graft clones. After one year, T-cell counts and TCRbeta diversity mostly came from new T cells. TCRbeta diversity was high at day 60 in some patients (a result of surviving recipient T cells and thymic progenitors).

Researchers prepared the TCRbeta library using unique molecular identifiers, the study reports. TCRdb analysed the PCR reads with MiXCR anew, one entry per CDR3 protein. The sample has hundreds of thousands of distinct CDR3 sequences, approximately 13% seen once. CDR3 length equals 13 residues. Germline V CDR1 and CDR2: SQVTM, ANQGSEA. With V trimmed by 4 bases and J by 6 bases, 9 bases remained unmatched. Of note for this clonotype: Its antigen is not identified.

V and J are TRBV29-1 and TRBJ2-7; 7 bases are shared with TRBD2. The material sequenced was PBMCs, mostly from graft donor cells, taken 360 days after TCRalphabeta/CD19-depleted stem cell transplant. This TCR derives from a male patient aged 10 to 17 who had a stem cell transplant for acute myeloid leukemia, so the T cells may come from the graft donor. The chain's CDR3 is CSVGGGSYGEQYF. CDR3 nucleotides: TGCAGCGTTGGGGGGGGTTCTTACGGCGAGCAGTACTTC.